The T cell receptor beta chain under discussion was sequenced for a study of beta chain features in type 1 diabetes (dated by TCRdb to the late 2010s). Notes on the research overall: Mean age, gender distribution, total cell number and subset yield were not different between patients and healthy donors. Across all samples, almost 110 million sorted cells were examined, and cell number per subset correlated strongly with RNA yield. The study compared TCRB repertoires of sorted circulating CD4+ T cell subsets between recently diagnosed type 1 diabetes patients and matched healthy donors. Whereas all 30 or so donors provided naive and central memory subsets, regulatory and stem cell-like memory subsets were isolated from just 8 patients and about eight healthy donors.

Note on this clone: The antigen it binds to is not known. No qualities accompany the bases; no much larger clone lies one base away.

A single peripheral blood draw of about 116 mL on average was collected from each donor into heparinised tubes. Naive, central memory, regulatory and stem cell-like memory CD4+ T cells were sorted on a BD FACSAria II using a panel including CD45RO, CCR7, CD25, CD127, CD95 and CD27. A purity above 95% was achieved for all sorted populations. Right away, PBMCs were isolated by Lymphoprep density gradient centrifugation and were stained directly, with no culture step. So that batch effects would be minimized, each experiment stained and sorted samples in pairs, pairing one healthy donor with one patient. On the study overall, not on this receptor specifically: Because cDNA rather than genomic DNA was sequenced, highly expressing activated cells could have been over-represented, although no difference in activation and CD3 levels was found between groups. Naive, central memory and regulatory TCRB repertoires appeared to be more alike among patients than among healthy donors. In all four CD4+ subsets, TCRB CDR3 length was moderately but significantly shorter in type 1 diabetes patients. Because the HLA sub-analyses included only small numbers of individuals, any influence of HLA type on TCRB rearrangement was left unresolved. At VDJ recombination sites, type 1 diabetes patients had fewer insertions and more deleted nucleotides, which implies abnormalities in thymic rearrangement. Shorter templates might have been favored by PCR, but patient and control samples were amplified and corrected together, so both groups would have been affected equally by any skew.

The High Capacity cDNA Reverse Transcription Kit was used to reverse transcribe all of the isolated RNA, meaning that expressed TCRB transcripts were what got sequenced. Deep immunoSEQ sequencing was applied to naive, central memory and regulatory T cell samples, giving an average of around 4 million total reads per sample. Sorted cells were lysed in RLT buffer, and RNA was extracted using DNase-treated RNeasy Micro or Mini kits according to cell number. To prevent cross-contamination, every cell subset was processed on its own, while patient and healthy donor samples were processed together. The immunoSEQ multiplex PCR was used to amplify TCRB sequences from cDNA, yielding 87-bp fragments that span the CDR3 region. Amplicons were sequenced on the Illumina HiSeq platform. Per the source publication's procedure: Synthetic template baselines were used to correct PCR bias computationally, reads within Hamming distance 2 were collapsed together, and singletons that could not be merged were discarded. By aligning reads against IMGT, V, D and J genes, CDR3 length, and insertions or deletions at six rearrangement sites were assigned. Within each subset, clonotype counts were normalized to the number of sorted cells before true diversity and Gini coefficients were calculated with the tcR R package. The overlap coefficient, calculated on TCRB nucleotide sequences, was used to quantify repertoire sharing. As a proxy for the pre-selection repertoire, out-of-frame TCRB sequences from naive cells were analyzed. TCRdb stores this immuneACCESS table with in-frame sequences only. Part of the clones is absent; in the studies checked, under half of the shortfall reflects unresolved V genes, and no reason is known for the rest. From that table come the V and J calls and clone size; the DNA was used to work out D and trimming. Present in this sample are some 700,000 clones, around an eighth of which were seen just once. The ten largest clones represent approximately 0.021% of the sample.

CDR1 GTSNPN and CDR2 SVGIG are derived from the germline V gene (reference sequence). Its CDR3 holds 11 amino acids, cysteine through phenylalanine. Only the CDR3 part of the read is kept: 33 bases, read in frame from the first base. V gives up 6 bases and J gives up 1 base, and the segment between their germline ends measures 6 bases. This chain joins TRBV30 to TRBJ1-1; no D gene is confidently identified. The sequenced material came from naive CD4+ T cells from blood. The cell subset or site label, read with the paper, signifies: true naive CD4+ T cells. This TCR was recovered from a man between 18 and 29 years old with type 1 diabetes. The CDR3 protein: CACRGNTEAFF. The DNA sequence is as follows: TGTGCCTGCCGGGGGAACACTGAAGCTTTCTTT.